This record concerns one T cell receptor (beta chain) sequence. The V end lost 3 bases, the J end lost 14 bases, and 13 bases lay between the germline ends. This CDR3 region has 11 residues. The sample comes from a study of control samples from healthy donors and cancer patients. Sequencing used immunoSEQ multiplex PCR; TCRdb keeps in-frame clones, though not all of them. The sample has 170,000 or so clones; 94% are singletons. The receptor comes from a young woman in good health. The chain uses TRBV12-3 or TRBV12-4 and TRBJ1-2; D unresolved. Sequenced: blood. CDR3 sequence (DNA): TGTGCCAGCAGTTTCAGCTTATTGGGTACCTTC. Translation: CASSFSLLGTF.